The rows below give T cell receptor beta chains drawn from one sample of a study of blood T cell repertoires in COVID-19. TCRdb keeps only in-frame clones here, not all; method: immunoSEQ multiplex PCR. The table shows 250,000 or so clones, with roughly four fifths occurring only once. The sequencing input was peripheral blood. The receptors were sampled from a woman aged 70-85 years with acute or convalescent COVID-19. CDR3s include the opening cysteine and the closing phenylalanine or tryptophan.

V: TRBV10-3
length: 15
J: TRBJ1-2
CDR3: CAISEGQGGHYGYTF

V: TRBV25-1
length: 15
J: TRBJ1-1
CDR3: CASSAPGHTYTEAFF

V: TRBV7-2
length: 14
J: TRBJ2-7
CDR3: CASSILHSSYEQYF

V: TRBV5-4
length: 17
J: TRBJ1-2
CDR3: CASSLAGGAGHGTGYTF

V: TRBV6-1
length: 16
J: TRBJ1-1
CDR3: CASREGTGLRNTEAFF

V: TRBV30
length: 14
J: TRBJ1-6
CDR3: CAWSVRTLNSPLHF

V: TRBV19
length: 14
J: TRBJ2-3
CDR3: CASSIYGGTDTQYF

V: TRBV6-5
length: 13
J: TRBJ1-2
CDR3: CASSYSGGRGYTF

V: TRBV15
length: 14
J: TRBJ2-7
CDR3: CATSARRSSYEQYF

V: TRBV5-5
length: 16
J: TRBJ1-4
CDR3: CASSLPGTGRDEKLFF

V: TRBV5-1
length: 14
J: TRBJ1-1
CDR3: CASSPGTGNTEAFF

V: TRBV19
length: 16
J: TRBJ1-3
CDR3: CASSIVAPSSGNTIYF

V: TRBV7-8
length: 14
J: TRBJ2-5
CDR3: CASSSSFGAETQYF

V: TRBV7-9
length: 14
J: TRBJ2-6
CDR3: CASGDRRGANVLTF

V: TRBV12-5
length: 14
J: TRBJ1-2
CDR3: CASGSDSWTGGYTF

V: TRBV12-3/TRBV12-4
length: 13
J: TRBJ2-7
CDR3: CASRPGQRGEQYF

V: TRBV6-5
length: 13
J: TRBJ2-5
CDR3: CASSYGGKETQYF

V: TRBV4-2
length: 18
J: TRBJ2-3
CDR3: CASSLSGGAGSSTDTQYF

V: TRBV7-6
length: 13
J: TRBJ1-2
CDR3: CASSLEENYGYTF

V: TRBV7-2
length: 14
J: TRBJ1-1
CDR3: CASSWDSGEGEAFF

V: TRBV7-2
length: 16
J: TRBJ2-1
CDR3: CASSRISGGTHNEQFF

V: TRBV6-2/TRBV6-3
length: 15
J: TRBJ2-7
CDR3: CASSRLGLLSYEQYF

V: TRBV9
length: 15
J: TRBJ1-2
CDR3: CASSVATTGDYGYTF

V: TRBV27
length: 13
J: TRBJ2-7
CDR3: CASSFHERNEQYF

V: TRBV28
length: 16
J: TRBJ2-7
CDR3: CASSLLDRVSLGEQYF

V: TRBV5-4
length: 15
J: TRBJ1-2
CDR3: CASSPDKEGPYGYTF

V: TRBV21-1
length: 17
J: TRBJ1-5
CDR3: CASSKAGTVYSNQPQHF

V: TRBV20-1
length: 14
J: TRBJ2-7
CDR3: CSASTSGGTYEQYF

V: TRBV28
length: 15
J: TRBJ1-2
CDR3: CASRSTGGAHYGYTF

V: TRBV10-3
length: 13
J: TRBJ1-6
CDR3: CAISDTYNSPLHF

V: TRBV5-1
length: 12
J: TRBJ1-1
CDR3: CASRETEEGTFF

V: TRBV19
length: 15
J: TRBJ1-5
CDR3: CASRRDRVSNQPQHF